The entry below describes one T cell receptor (beta chain). This entry comes from a study of blood T cell repertoires in COVID-19. For the study at large: There were acute and convalescent COVID-19 samples, and they came from the United States, Italy and Spain.

Followed longitudinally, the Seattle patients had been enrolled during active infection. As processed by the authors: Reference gene primer amplification gave estimated nucleated cell counts. Libraries were prepared by immunoSEQ multiplex PCR; TCRdb keeps only in-frame clonotypes and omits some of them. The V and J calls and the clone size are those of that table, but D and trimming were determined from the DNA. The sample lists approximately 250,000 clones, 85% seen once, with roughly 4.6% in the top ten. Germline values: CDR1 SNHLY, CDR2 FYNNEI. This CDR3 is built from 13 residues. The ends were cut back, 7 bases at V and 4 bases at J, with 13 bases in the middle.

The sequence was obtained from a middle-aged man with COVID-19, enrolled during active disease. The sample comprised peripheral blood. This chain connects TRBV2 to TRBJ1-2; a possible D gene is TRBD1 (5 bases). CDR3 nucleotide sequence: TGTGCCAGCAATAGGCAGGGCGTCTATGGCTACACCTTC. Protein: CASNRQGVYGYTF.